This T cell receptor (beta chain) emerged from a study of PD-1 blockade in classical Hodgkin lymphoma. Study-wide points: Relapsed/refractory patients reportedly had lower baseline diversity than newly diagnosed patients. Those achieving complete response showed baseline diversity like newly diagnosed patients. CD4+ TCR diversity climbed significantly by C4D1, unlike CD8+ TCR diversity.

This sample's time point: cycle 4 day 1 (C4D1), after 5 to 7 weeks of nivolumab. Exposure to brentuximab vedotin varied, and each patient had relapsed following autologous stem cell transplantation. Complete response, partial response or progressive disease were the best responses. Assay: immunoSEQ multiplex PCR; the TCRdb copy retains only in-frame clones and omits some. The sample holds approximately 89,000 clones, more than 80% seen once. V lost 0 bases and J lost 4, with 11 bases in between. The CDR3 has 15 amino acids. Germline V gene sequence: CDR1 SGHRS, CDR2 YFSETQ. Worth noting for this clone: Antigen unknown.

This clonotype was obtained from a human donor with classical Hodgkin lymphoma. The rearrangement uses TRBV5-1 and TRBJ2-1; D is unresolved. The material was peripheral blood mononuclear cells (PBMCs), obtained before the fourth cycle of nivolumab. CDR3 protein: CASSLEPRTYNEQFF. CDR3 DNA sequence: TGCGCCAGCAGCTTGGAACCGCGAACTTACAATGAGCAGTTCTTC.